The rows below give T cell receptor beta chains drawn from one sample of a study of blood T cell repertoires in COVID-19. Clones were sequenced by immunoSEQ multiplex PCR, and TCRdb holds only the in-frame ones, with some missing. Counted here are about 220,000 clones, 70% to 85% occurring once; the ten biggest clones make up about 3.7%. The source material was PBMCs or T cells enriched from blood (not recorded which). The receptor set was obtained from a woman aged 55-75 years who had recovered from COVID-19. CDR3s include the opening cysteine and the closing phenylalanine or tryptophan. Each record gives: J gene, D gene, clone size, CDR3 length, V gene, CDR3 DNA, CDR3 protein. A D gene is named only where the DNA matches it firmly. Clone sizes are given selectively: once, few, many, or a class where the clone is expanded.

TRBJ2-5	-	once	14	TRBV5-4	TGTGCCAGCAGCTTACAGGGAACTACAGAGACCCAGTACTTC	CASSLQGTTETQYF
TRBJ2-5	-	-	17	TRBV5-1	TGCGCCAGCAGCTTGGGCAGGGTCGCTTCGGGGGAAGAGACCCAGTACTTC	CASSLGRVASGEETQYF
TRBJ2-7	TRBD1	-	16	TRBV7-8	TGTGCCAGCACCCTACAAAGGGGGACAGGGCCCTACGAGCAGTACTTC	CASTLQRGTGPYEQYF
TRBJ2-1	TRBD2	-	15	TRBV14	TGTGCCAGCAGCCAAAGGGTAGCGGGGGGCAATGAGCAGTTCTTC	CASSQRVAGGNEQFF
TRBJ2-3	-	-	13	TRBV21-1	TGTGCCAGCAGCCGGACTGGCACAGATACGCAGTATTTT	CASSRTGTDTQYF
TRBJ2-2	-	-	17	TRBV3-1/TRBV3-2	TGTGCCAGCAGCCAAGAAGTTCGACGACAATCACACGGGGAGCTGTTTTTT	CASSQEVRRQSHGELFF
TRBJ1-4	TRBD1	-	15	TRBV25-1	TGTGCCAGCAGCGATACCGGGACAGGGGATGAAAAACTGTTTTTT	CASSDTGTGDEKLFF
TRBJ1-2	-	-	15	TRBV4-1	TGCGCCAGCAGCCAAGATCTCGCAGTTAACTATGGCTACACCTTC	CASSQDLAVNYGYTF
TRBJ2-5	-	-	14	TRBV5-1	TGCGCCAGCAGCTTGGCAGGGGCCCAAGAGACCCAGTACTTC	CASSLAGAQETQYF
TRBJ1-2	-	-	13	TRBV2	TGTGCCAGCAGTGAGGAAGGAGACTATGGCTACACCTTC	CASSEEGDYGYTF
TRBJ2-1	-	-	17	TRBV19	TGTGCCAGTAGTATAGAACCTACAGGGAGATTATACAATGAGCAGTTCTTC	CASSIEPTGRLYNEQFF
TRBJ1-1	-	-	14	TRBV11-2	TGTGCCAGCAGTCCCGGACAGACAAGCACTGAAGCTTTCTTT	CASSPGQTSTEAFF
TRBJ2-1	-	-	13	TRBV10-2	TGCGCCAGCAGACAACAGGACTACAATGAGCAGTTCTTC	CASRQQDYNEQFF
TRBJ2-7	TRBD2	-	14	TRBV5-1	TGCGCCAGCAGTCTTGGGAGGGGTGGCTACGAGCAGTACTTC	CASSLGRGGYEQYF
TRBJ1-4	TRBD1	-	15	TRBV2	TGTGCCAGCAGTGACTTTGGACAGGGGGGAGAAAAACTGTTTTTT	CASSDFGQGGEKLFF
TRBJ1-2	TRBD1	-	17	TRBV12-5	TGTGCTAGTGGTTGGACAAGGCAGACAGGGGATGCGAGTGGCTACACCTTC	CASGWTRQTGDASGYTF
TRBJ2-2	-	-	16	TRBV4-1	TGCGCCAGCAGCCTCGGTACAGGGCCGAACACCGGGGAGCTGTTTTTT	CASSLGTGPNTGELFF
TRBJ2-2	-	-	14	TRBV5-4	TGTGCCAGCAGCCCTATACTGAACACCGGGGAGCTGTTTTTT	CASSPILNTGELFF
TRBJ1-2	TRBD1	-	15	TRBV7-2	TGTGCCAGCAGCCAAGTTACGGGACAGAACTATGGCTACACCTTC	CASSQVTGQNYGYTF
TRBJ1-3	-	-	13	TRBV29-1	TGCAGCGTTGGACAGTACTCTGGAAACACCATATATTTT	CSVGQYSGNTIYF
TRBJ2-6	-	few	17	TRBV9	TGTGCCAGCAGCCCCCTAGGGGGGGCGGGCGGGGCCAACGTCCTGACTTTC	CASSPLGGAGGANVLTF
TRBJ2-3	TRBD2	-	16	TRBV5-6	TGTGCCAGCAGCTGGGGCGGCGGGGGTAGCACAGATACGCAGTATTTT	CASSWGGGGSTDTQYF
TRBJ1-6	TRBD1	-	14	TRBV6-5	TGTGCCAGCAGTTACGGGACAGACGATTCACCCCTCCACTTT	CASSYGTDDSPLHF
TRBJ2-4	-	-	16	TRBV3-1/TRBV3-2	TGTGCCAGCAGCCATCTGGCAGGATCAGCCAAAAACATTCAGTACTTC	CASSHLAGSAKNIQYF
TRBJ2-1	-	-	13	TRBV11-3	TGTGCCAGCAGCTTAGATTCTCTCAATGAGCAGTTCTTC	CASSLDSLNEQFF
TRBJ1-2	TRBD1	-	14	TRBV15	TGTGCCACTCTCCGGGACAGGGGTGGAGATGGCTACACCTTC	CATLRDRGGDGYTF
TRBJ1-1	-	-	14	TRBV14	TGTGCCAGCAGCGAGCAACTTTCGAACACTGAAGCTTTCTTT	CASSEQLSNTEAFF
TRBJ2-3	-	-	14	TRBV13	TGTGCCAGCAGCCCCCGCGGGACCTCAGATACGCAGTATTTT	CASSPRGTSDTQYF
TRBJ1-6	TRBD1	-	14	TRBV10-3	TGTGCCATCAGCCGGGACAGTTATAATTCACCCCTCCACTTT	CAISRDSYNSPLHF
TRBJ2-2	-	-	14	TRBV5-4	TGTGCCAGCAGAGACATCTCGAACACCGGGGAGCTGTTTTTT	CASRDISNTGELFF
TRBJ1-5	-	-	13	TRBV3-1/TRBV3-2	TGTGCCAGCAGCAGTCCAGGGTATCAGCCCCAGCATTTT	CASSSPGYQPQHF
TRBJ1-4	TRBD1	once	16	TRBV27	TGTGCCAGCAGTGAAGGACAGGGCTTAGGTAATGAAAAACTGTTTTTT	CASSEGQGLGNEKLFF
TRBJ1-5	-	-	14	TRBV9	TGTGCCAGCAGTGCGGGGCAGCTCAATCAGCCCCAGCATTTT	CASSAGQLNQPQHF
TRBJ1-4	-	-	17	TRBV6-1	TGTGCCAGCAGTGAAGAGGTTGGGGGGTGGACTAATGAAAAACTGTTTTTT	CASSEEVGGWTNEKLFF
TRBJ1-2	-	once	16	TRBV6-1	TGTGCCAGCAGTGAAGAGGAGACAGCCTCCTTCTATGGCTACACCTTC	CASSEEETASFYGYTF